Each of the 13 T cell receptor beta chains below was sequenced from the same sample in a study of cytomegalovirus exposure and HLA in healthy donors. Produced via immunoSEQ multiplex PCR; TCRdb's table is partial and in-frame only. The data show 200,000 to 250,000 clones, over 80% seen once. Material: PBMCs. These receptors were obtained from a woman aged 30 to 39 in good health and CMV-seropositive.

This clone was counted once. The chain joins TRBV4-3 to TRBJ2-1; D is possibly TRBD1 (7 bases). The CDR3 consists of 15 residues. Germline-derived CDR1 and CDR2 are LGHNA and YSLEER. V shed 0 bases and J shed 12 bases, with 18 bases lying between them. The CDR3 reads CASSQDGGGGRGQFF. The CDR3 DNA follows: TGCGCCAGCAGCCAAGACGGTGGAGGGGGCAGGGGGCAGTTCTTC.

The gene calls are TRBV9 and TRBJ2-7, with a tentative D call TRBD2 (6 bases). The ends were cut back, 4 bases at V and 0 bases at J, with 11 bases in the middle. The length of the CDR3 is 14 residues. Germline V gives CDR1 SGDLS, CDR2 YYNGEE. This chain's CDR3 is CASSPEDYSYEQYF. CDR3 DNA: TGTGCCAGCAGCCCCGAGGACTACTCCTACGAGCAGTACTTC.

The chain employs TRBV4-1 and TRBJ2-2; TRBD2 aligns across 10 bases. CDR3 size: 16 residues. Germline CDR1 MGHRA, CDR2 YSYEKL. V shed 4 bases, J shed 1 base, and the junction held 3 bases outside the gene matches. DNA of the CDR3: TGCGCCAGCAGCCGTCTAGCGGGAGTGAACACCGGGGAGCTGTTTTTT. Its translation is CASSRLAGVNTGELFF.

The CDR3 is CASSAGTGVNTEAFF. The CDR3 nucleotides are TGTGCCAGCAGCGCCGGGACAGGAGTGAACACTGAAGCTTTCTTT. The chain employs TRBV9 and TRBJ1-1; 8 bases map to TRBD1. V was clipped by 3 bases and J by 0 bases; unmatched bases: 4. CDR3 length: 15 amino acids. CDR1 and CDR2 from the germline V gene are SGDLS and YYNGEE.

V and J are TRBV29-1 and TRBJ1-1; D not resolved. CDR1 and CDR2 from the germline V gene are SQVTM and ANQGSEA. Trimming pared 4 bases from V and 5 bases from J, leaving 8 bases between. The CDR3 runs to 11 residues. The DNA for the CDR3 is TGCAGCGTTGCGAGTACGACTGAAGCTTTCTTT. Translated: CSVASTTEAFF.

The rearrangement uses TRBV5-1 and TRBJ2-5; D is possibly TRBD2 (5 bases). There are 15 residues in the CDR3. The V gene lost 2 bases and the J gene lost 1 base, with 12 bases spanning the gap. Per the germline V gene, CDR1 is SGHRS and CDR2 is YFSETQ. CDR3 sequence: CASSFSDYLQETQYF. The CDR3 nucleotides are TGCGCCAGCAGCTTTTCCGACTACCTCCAAGAGACCCAGTACTTC.

CDR3 protein: CASSSRTSEAFF. The CDR3 DNA sequence: TGTGCCAGCAGCTCCCGGACATCTGAAGCTTTCTTT. The chain links TRBV9 to TRBJ1-1, with D possibly being TRBD1 (5 bases). Trimming pared 4 bases from V and 6 bases from J, leaving 10 bases between. The CDR3 has 12 residues. CDR1 is SGDLS, CDR2 YYNGEE, per germline.

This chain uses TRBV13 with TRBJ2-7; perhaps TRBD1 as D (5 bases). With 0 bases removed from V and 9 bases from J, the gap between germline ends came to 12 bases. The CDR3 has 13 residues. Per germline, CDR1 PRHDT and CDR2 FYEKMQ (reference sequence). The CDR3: CASSLGARVRQYF. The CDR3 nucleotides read TGTGCCAGCAGCTTAGGAGCCAGGGTGAGGCAGTACTTC.

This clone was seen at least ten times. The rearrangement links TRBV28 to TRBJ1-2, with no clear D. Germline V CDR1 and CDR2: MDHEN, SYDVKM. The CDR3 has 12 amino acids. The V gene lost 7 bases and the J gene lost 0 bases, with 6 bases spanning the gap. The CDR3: CASKATNYGYTF. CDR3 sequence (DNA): TGTGCCAGCAAAGCAACTAACTATGGCTACACCTTC.

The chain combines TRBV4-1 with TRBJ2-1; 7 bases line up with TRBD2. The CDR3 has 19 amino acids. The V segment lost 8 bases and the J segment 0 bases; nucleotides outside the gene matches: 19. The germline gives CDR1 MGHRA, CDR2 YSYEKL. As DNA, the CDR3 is TGCGCCAGCTCCCCCGAAGGAGGCGGGAGAGGGAGCTCCTACAATGAGCAGTTCTTC. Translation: CASSPEGGGRGSSYNEQFF.

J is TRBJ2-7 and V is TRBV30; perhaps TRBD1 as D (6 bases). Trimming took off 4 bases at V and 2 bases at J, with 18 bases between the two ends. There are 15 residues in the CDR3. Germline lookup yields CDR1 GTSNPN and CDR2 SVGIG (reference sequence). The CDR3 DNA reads TGTGCCTGGAACCAGGCGAACAGGGAAACCTACGAGCAGTACTTC. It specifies CAWNQANRETYEQYF.

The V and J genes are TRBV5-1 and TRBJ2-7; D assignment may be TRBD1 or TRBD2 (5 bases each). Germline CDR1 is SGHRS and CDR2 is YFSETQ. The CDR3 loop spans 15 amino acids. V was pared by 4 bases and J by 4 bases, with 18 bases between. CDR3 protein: CASSPRDVERYEQYF. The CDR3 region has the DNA TGCGCCAGCAGCCCCCGGGACGTCGAGAGGTACGAGCAGTACTTC.

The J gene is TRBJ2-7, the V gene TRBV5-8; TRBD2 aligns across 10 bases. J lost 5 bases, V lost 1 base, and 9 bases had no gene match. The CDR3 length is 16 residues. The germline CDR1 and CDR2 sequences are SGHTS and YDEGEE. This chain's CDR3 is CASSLTLGLAGDEQYF. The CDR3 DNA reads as TGTGCCAGCAGCTTGACGCTTGGGCTAGCGGGGGACGAGCAGTACTTC.